The next 32 T cell receptor beta chains were all read from a single sample in a study of T cell changes during pregnancy in multiple sclerosis. Sequencing used immunoSEQ multiplex PCR; TCRdb keeps in-frame clones, though not all of them. The sample lists tens of thousands of clones, around 85% occurring once. The material sequenced was CD8+ T cells from peripheral blood mononuclear cells, taken before pregnancy. The receptors come from a female donor with multiple sclerosis, enrolled in a pregnancy study.

The rearrangement links TRBV28 to TRBJ2-7; D remains unclear. The CDR3 runs 14 residues. V lost 2 bases, J lost 2 bases, and 10 bases lay in between. Looked up from germline, CDR1 is MDHEN and CDR2 is SYDVKM. The CDR3: CASSLPRHPYEQYF. The CDR3 coding sequence is TGTGCCAGCAGTTTACCAAGACACCCCTACGAGCAGTACTTC.

The gene calls are TRBV6-1 and TRBJ2-7; 13 bases match TRBD2. There are 15 residues in the CDR3. V dropped 6 bases and J dropped 9; count of bases not matched to a gene: 11. In germline, CDR1 is MNHNS, CDR2 SASEGT. The CDR3, as DNA: TGTGCCAGCAGACCCGGACTAGCGGGAGTCCCTACGCAGTACTTC. Its translation is CASRPGLAGVPTQYF.

This chain links TRBV9 with TRBJ2-7; 9 bases line up with TRBD1. From germline, CDR1 is SGDLS and CDR2 YYNGEE. The CDR3 covers 15 residues. V lost 4 bases and J lost 2; bases outside the gene matches: 7. Written as DNA, the CDR3 is TGTGCCAGCAGCCTGGGACAGGGCAGGACCTACGAGCAGTACTTC. It encodes CASSLGQGRTYEQYF.

The chain is built from TRBV10-2 and TRBJ2-7; 7 nucleotides align to TRBD2. The CDR3 length is 16 residues. Germline V gene lookup returns CDR1 WSHSY and CDR2 SAAADI. After removal of 4 bases from V and 2 bases from J, the junction contained 11 bases not matched to a gene. CDR3 coding DNA: TGCGCCAGCAGTGGTCGGGTGGGAGGGCCCCCCTACGAGCAGTACTTC. Translated, it gives CASSGRVGGPPYEQYF.

The chain has TRBV7-9 and TRBJ2-3; TRBD2 aligns across 11 bases. The CDR3 consists of 16 residues. Germline V lookup: CDR1 SEHNR, CDR2 FQNEAQ (reference sequence). Trimming removed 2 bases from V and 3 bases from J; junction bases left unmatched: 4. The CDR3 coding sequence is TGTGCCAGCAGCTTAAGTGTAGCGGGAGGGACAGATACGCAGTATTTT. The encoded protein is CASSLSVAGGTDTQYF.

V gene TRBV10-3 combines with J gene TRBJ1-2, with 7 positions matching TRBD1. There are 14 residues in the CDR3. The ends lost 2 bases at V and 2 bases at J; junction bases unmatched: 2. Germline V CDR1 and CDR2: ENHRY, SYGVKD. The CDR3 spells CAISEDRANYGYTF. CDR3 DNA sequence: TGTGCCATCAGTGAGGACAGGGCCAACTATGGCTACACCTTC.

The chain recombines TRBV6-4 with TRBJ2-2; TRBD1 might be the D (6 bases). CDR1 and CDR2 (germline): MRHNA, SNTAGT. The germline V and J ends were trimmed by 2 bases and 4 bases, with 14 bases remaining between them. The CDR3 loop spans 16 amino acids. The CDR3 coding sequence is TGTGCCAGCAGTGACGGGGCAGGGGAACTCACCGGGGAGCTGTTTTTT. This codes for CASSDGAGELTGELFF.

The gene calls are TRBV21-1 and TRBJ2-7; the table's D call, TRBD1, has no DNA check behind it. TRBV21-1 is marked as a pseudogene. The CDR3 is made up of 14 amino acids. The CDR3 protein is CASSWTGGLREQYF. The DNA of the CDR3 is TGTGCCAGCAGCTGGACAGGGGGACTACGCGAGCAGTACTTC.

The chain recombines TRBV18 with TRBJ2-5; TRBD1 might be the D (7 bases). Between the trimmed V and J ends, which lost 3 bases and 4 bases, there was a span of 9 bases. Looked up from germline, CDR1 is KGHSH and CDR2 is LQKENI. This CDR3 contains 13 residues. CDR3 nucleotides: TGTGCCAGCTCACCCCAGGGGGGAGAGACCCAGTACTTC. It codes for CASSPQGGETQYF.

The chain uses TRBV6-5 and TRBJ1-1; the D is unclear. Germline V gives CDR1 MNHEY, CDR2 SVGAGI. The CDR3 is made up of 13 amino acids. Trimming took 4 bases from V and 2 from J, leaving 8 bases between them. The CDR3 nucleotides read TGTGCCAGCAGTTCCGGCGGCAACACTGAAGCTTTCTTT. Residues: CASSSGGNTEAFF.

This clone was seen only once. The chain joins TRBV27 to TRBJ2-2, with 13 bases that match TRBD2. After removal of 2 bases from V and 2 bases from J, the junction contained 11 bases not matched to a gene. This CDR3 region has 20 residues. CDR1 is MNHEY and CDR2 is SMNVEV in the germline V gene (reference sequence). The CDR3 loop reads CASSLLIGTSGIPNTGELFF. The CDR3 bases are TGTGCCAGCAGTTTACTTATCGGGACTAGCGGGATACCCAACACCGGGGAGCTGTTTTTT.

The rearrangement uses TRBV30 and TRBJ1-1, with D uncertain. The CDR3 runs to 16 residues. Germline-derived CDR1 and CDR2 are GTSNPN and SVGIG (reference sequence). Trimming took off 4 bases at V and 1 base at J, with 19 bases between the two ends. CDR3 in DNA: TGTGCCTGGATCTCCGGGGTGTTAGGTGAGAACACTGAAGCTTTCTTT. Amino acids: CAWISGVLGENTEAFF.

The chain has TRBV4-3 and TRBJ2-7; 12 nucleotides match TRBD2. Germline-derived CDR1 and CDR2 are LGHNA and YSLEER. The junction had 1 base not matched to a gene; V was cut back by 1 base and J by 3 bases. The CDR3 extends over 15 amino acids. CDR3 coding DNA: TGCGCCAGCAGCCAAGGGACTAGCGGGAACTACGAGCAGTACTTC. This translates into CASSQGTSGNYEQYF.

DNA of the CDR3: TGTGCCAGCAGCCCCCGCCTTAGGCGGGAGGCACCTAGCTCCTACAATGAGCAGTTCTTC. This codes for CASSPRLRREAPSSYNEQFF. The gene calls are TRBV7-6 and TRBJ2-1; 8 bases agree with TRBD2. Trimming removed 5 bases from V and 0 bases from J; junction bases left unmatched: 18. The CDR3 contains 20 residues. Per the germline V gene, CDR1 is SGHVS and CDR2 is FNYEAQ.

The V gene is TRBV5-1, the J gene TRBJ2-7; 9 bases are shared with TRBD2. With 0 bases clipped from V and 0 bases from J, the junction kept 13 bases outside the gene matches. Germline CDR1 and CDR2: SGHRS and YFSETQ. CDR3 length equals 19 residues. The CDR3 nucleotides read TGCGCCAGCAGCTTGGCCCCAGGACTAGCGATTTTTGGCTCCTACGAGCAGTACTTC. Translation: CASSLAPGLAIFGSYEQYF. The complete variable domain, with remaining parts taken from reference TRBV5-1 and TRBJ2-7, reads KAGVTQTPRYLIKTRGQQVTLSCSPISGHRSVSWYQQTPGQGLQFLFEYFSETQRNKGNFPGRFSGRQFSNSRSEMNVSTLELGDSALYLCASSLAPGLAIFGSYEQYFGPGTRLTVT.

This chain joins TRBV13 and TRBJ2-7, with 10 bases that match TRBD2. The CDR3 totals 15 residues. Per germline, CDR1 PRHDT and CDR2 FYEKMQ (reference sequence). V lost 4 bases to trimming and J lost 7 bases; unmatched junction nucleotides: 10. CDR3 sequence reads: CASSSGLAGDGEQYF. In DNA, the CDR3 is TGTGCCAGCAGCTCGGGGCTAGCGGGAGATGGAGAGCAGTACTTC.

The DNA of the CDR3 is TGCGCCAGCAGCCCGGGAGGGGGGAGCGAGCAGTACTTC. Its protein product is CASSPGGGSEQYF. The chain links TRBV4-1 to TRBJ2-7; TRBD2 aligns across 8 bases. This CDR3 contains 13 residues. Losses at the gene ends were 4 bases for V and 6 bases for J; bases not matched to a gene: 5. CDR1 is MGHRA, CDR2 YSYEKL, per germline.

This clone has a single count. The genes are TRBV4-3 and TRBJ1-1; D perhaps matches TRBD1 (5 bases). The germline V and J ends were trimmed by 5 bases and 0 bases, with 13 bases remaining between them. CDR3 length equals 15 residues. Germline V gene data show CDR1 as LGHNA and CDR2 as YSLEER. This chain's CDR3 is CASSSPGGLNTEAFF. CDR3 DNA sequence: TGCGCCAGCAGCTCCCCCGGGGGGTTGAACACTGAAGCTTTCTTT.

This chain joins TRBV28 and TRBJ2-5; 9 bases are shared with TRBD2. The CDR3 loop spans 14 amino acids. V shed 6 bases and J 3 bases; nucleotides not matched to a gene: 5. The germline V gene has CDR1 MDHEN and CDR2 SYDVKM. Here the CDR3 reads CASSLIAGEETQYF. The CDR3 DNA reads TGTGCCAGCAGCCTAATAGCGGGAGAAGAGACCCAGTACTTC.

J is TRBJ2-1 and V is TRBV5-1, with 9 bases identical to TRBD2. V was clipped by 4 bases and J by 9 bases; unmatched bases: 14. Germline V gene sequence: CDR1 SGHRS, CDR2 YFSETQ. The CDR3 extends over 16 amino acids. CDR3 protein: CASSPSLREGRVEQFF. The CDR3 nucleotides are TGCGCCAGCAGCCCATCTTTGCGGGAGGGCCGGGTTGAGCAGTTCTTC.

The chain has TRBV6-5 and TRBJ1-1; D ambiguous. Germline-derived CDR1 and CDR2 are MNHEY and SVGAGI. V was clipped by 2 bases and J by 5 bases, with 12 bases between them. This CDR3 has 14 residues. The CDR3 DNA reads as TGTGCCAGCAGTTACGAGGAGGGCGTGACTGAAGCTTTCTTT. Translated, it gives CASSYEEGVTEAFF.

V and J are TRBV29-1 and TRBJ2-7; TRBD1 might be the D (5 bases). CDR3 length: 12 amino acids. Trimming cost V 1 base and J 4 bases, with 8 bases left between them. Germline assignment: CDR1 SQVTM and CDR2 ANQGSEA. CDR3 amino acids: CSVEVQAYEQYF. In DNA, the CDR3 is TGCAGCGTTGAAGTACAGGCGTACGAGCAGTACTTC.

By sample fraction, this clone is medium-sized. This chain links TRBV6-4 with TRBJ2-2; the match to TRBD2 covers 8 bases. The germline gives CDR1 MRHNA, CDR2 SNTAGT. The trim removed 4 bases at V and 5 bases at J, leaving 3 bases unmatched. The CDR3 totals 14 residues. The CDR3: CASSAGLETGELFF. The CDR3 bases are TGTGCCAGCAGTGCGGGACTAGAGACCGGGGAGCTGTTTTTT.

The chain has TRBV7-9 and TRBJ2-1, with TRBD2 identical over 9 bases. The length of the CDR3 is 16 residues. V lost 7 bases and J lost 4; bases outside the gene matches: 11. Germline CDR1 is SEHNR and CDR2 is FQNEAQ (reference sequence). The DNA of the CDR3 is TGTGCCAGCACCCCCAATCAAAGCGGGAGGTACAATGAGCAGTTCTTC. Encoded protein: CASTPNQSGRYNEQFF.

This chain connects TRBV6-5 to TRBJ2-1; TRBD2 aligns across 8 bases. The CDR3 spans 15 residues. J gave up 0 bases and V 6 bases, and 4 bases lay outside the gene matches. Germline V gives CDR1 MNHEY, CDR2 SVGAGI. The CDR3 here is CASSATSGSYNEQFF. For the CDR3, the DNA is TGTGCCAGCAGCGCTACTAGCGGCTCCTACAATGAGCAGTTCTTC.

The chain uses TRBV28 and TRBJ2-7; TRBD1 matches at 11 bases. The CDR3 length is 17 residues. In germline, CDR1 is MDHEN, CDR2 SYDVKM. The ends lost 4 bases at V and 0 bases at J; junction bases unmatched: 8. The CDR3 protein is CASSSPVGTGGSYEQYF. The CDR3 nucleotides read TGTGCCAGCAGTTCCCCAGTAGGGACAGGGGGCTCCTACGAGCAGTACTTC.

V is TRBV27 and J is TRBJ1-1, with 9 bases lining up with TRBD1. V shed 5 bases, J shed 7 bases, and the junction held 8 bases outside the gene matches. CDR3 length: 14 residues. CDR1 MNHEY and CDR2 SMNVEV come from the germline V gene (reference sequence). The CDR3 sequence is CASSHRDRGVEAFF. The CDR3 DNA reads as TGTGCCAGCAGTCATCGAGACAGGGGGGTTGAAGCTTTCTTT.

The chain combines TRBV30 with TRBJ1-3; 9 nucleotides line up with TRBD1. Germline V CDR1 and CDR2: GTSNPN, SVGIG (reference sequence). The CDR3 spans 14 residues. J was trimmed by 4 bases and V by 2 bases; bases with no gene match: 3. Here the CDR3 reads CAWSSGTGGNTIYF. CDR3 DNA: TGTGCCTGGAGTTCCGGGACAGGGGGAAACACCATATATTTT.

The chain joins TRBV7-9 to TRBJ1-2; tentative D call: TRBD1 (6 bases). This CDR3 has 13 residues. The germline V and J ends were trimmed by 7 bases and 5 bases, with 14 bases remaining between them. Germline-derived CDR1 and CDR2 are SEHNR and FQNEAQ (reference sequence). Written as DNA, the CDR3 is TGTGCCAGCAAAAAGGGGGAAAATTATGGCTACACCTTC. Translation: CASKKGENYGYTF.

CDR3 DNA: TGTGCCAGCAGCTGGTCCGGGACAGGGGGCTGGTACGAGCAGTACTTC. Protein product: CASSWSGTGGWYEQYF. V gene TRBV27 combines with J gene TRBJ2-7; 12 bases match TRBD1. This CDR3 has 16 amino acids. V trimming: 6 bases; J trimming: 4 bases; junction bases outside the gene matches: 10. Per germline, CDR1 MNHEY and CDR2 SMNVEV (reference sequence).

The V call is TRBV5-1, the J call TRBJ2-2; 10 bases match TRBD2. V trimming: 6 bases; J trimming: 5 bases; junction bases outside the gene matches: 4. Per germline, CDR1 SGHRS and CDR2 YFSETQ. The CDR3 sequence is 14 residues long. CDR3 bases: TGCGCCAGCATAGCGGGAGGAGGTACCGGGGAGCTGTTTTTT. Amino acids: CASIAGGGTGELFF.

This rearrangement joins TRBV16 to TRBJ2-5; 11 nucleotides match TRBD1. The CDR3 length is 16 residues. The germline V gene has CDR1 KGHSY and CDR2 FQNENV. Losses at the gene ends were 3 bases for V and 4 bases for J; bases not matched to a gene: 7. CDR3 residues: CASSHPGTGGSETQYF. The CDR3 nucleotides are TGTGCCAGCAGCCATCCCGGGACAGGGGGTTCAGAGACCCAGTACTTC.